This is a list of T cell receptor beta chains from one sample in a study of blood T cell repertoires in COVID-19. The protocol was immunoSEQ multiplex PCR, while the TCRdb copy is restricted to in-frame clones and leaves out a portion. The sample has around 190,000 clones; 80% to 90% are singletons. The sample consisted of peripheral blood. These receptors were collected from a human donor in a cohort sampled during active COVID-19. The CDR3 runs from the conserved cysteine through the conserved F or W. A D gene is named only where the DNA matches it firmly. The size of a clone is reported for some rows only, either as once, few or many, or as a class for expanded clones.

v_gene: TRBV24-1; j_gene: TRBJ1-4; d_gene: NA; abundance: NA; CDR3nt: TGTGCCACCAGTGATTACAGGGTCGGCGGCGGTGAAAAACTGTTTTTT; CDR3aa: CATSDYRVGGGEKLFF
v_gene: TRBV6-5; j_gene: TRBJ1-4; d_gene: NA; abundance: few; CDR3nt: TGTGCCAGCAGTTACGGGGGACTGAATGAAAAACTGTTTTTT; CDR3aa: CASSYGGLNEKLFF
v_gene: TRBV11-2; j_gene: TRBJ1-2; d_gene: NA; abundance: once; CDR3nt: TGTGCCAGCAGCTTAGATAAGGGAGGGGGTCATGGCTACACCTTC; CDR3aa: CASSLDKGGGHGYTF
v_gene: TRBV5-1; j_gene: TRBJ2-7; d_gene: NA; abundance: NA; CDR3nt: TGCGCCAGCAGCTCGGGACTCCTTGAGTACGAGCAGTACTTC; CDR3aa: CASSSGLLEYEQYF
v_gene: TRBV28; j_gene: TRBJ1-3; d_gene: TRBD1; abundance: NA; CDR3nt: TGTGCCAGCAGCCGTACAGGGGTAAACACCATATATTTT; CDR3aa: CASSRTGVNTIYF
v_gene: TRBV19; j_gene: TRBJ1-2; d_gene: TRBD1; abundance: NA; CDR3nt: TGTGCCAGTAGGTCGACAGGGAGTTTTGGCTACACCTTC; CDR3aa: CASRSTGSFGYTF
v_gene: TRBV6-5; j_gene: TRBJ2-1; d_gene: NA; abundance: NA; CDR3nt: TGTGCCAGCACTCCTCGGGGGTACCGAGCGGATGAGCAGTTCTTC; CDR3aa: CASTPRGYRADEQFF
v_gene: TRBV5-5; j_gene: TRBJ2-7; d_gene: TRBD2; abundance: NA; CDR3nt: TGTGCCAGCAGCCCCGCAGCGGGAACCTACGAGCAGTACTTC; CDR3aa: CASSPAAGTYEQYF
v_gene: TRBV4-1; j_gene: TRBJ2-6; d_gene: NA; abundance: once; CDR3nt: TGCGCCAGCAGCCAAGATCCGACAACTTTGAGAGGGGCCAACGTCCTGACTTTC; CDR3aa: CASSQDPTTLRGANVLTF
v_gene: TRBV7-9; j_gene: TRBJ2-7; d_gene: NA; abundance: NA; CDR3nt: TGTGCCAGCAGCTCGGGAAGCTCCTACGAGCAGTACTTC; CDR3aa: CASSSGSSYEQYF
v_gene: TRBV19; j_gene: TRBJ1-4; d_gene: NA; abundance: NA; CDR3nt: TGTGCCAGTAGTATGGGGAGATTTGCAACTAATGAAAAACTGTTTTTT; CDR3aa: CASSMGRFATNEKLFF
v_gene: TRBV28; j_gene: TRBJ2-7; d_gene: TRBD1; abundance: NA; CDR3nt: TGTGCCAGCAAAGGGACAGGCTATTCCTACGAGCAGTACTTC; CDR3aa: CASKGTGYSYEQYF
v_gene: TRBV10-2; j_gene: TRBJ2-3; d_gene: NA; abundance: NA; CDR3nt: TGCGCCAGCAGTGACGGAGATACGCAGTATTTT; CDR3aa: CASSDGDTQYF
v_gene: TRBV18; j_gene: TRBJ2-7; d_gene: NA; abundance: NA; CDR3nt: TGTGCCAGCTCACCTTTAACCTTGGAGTCAGCCTACGAGCAGTACTTC; CDR3aa: CASSPLTLESAYEQYF
v_gene: TRBV27; j_gene: TRBJ1-3; d_gene: TRBD1; abundance: NA; CDR3nt: TGTGCCAGCAGTTCCTTAGGGACAGGTGGAAACACCATATATTTT; CDR3aa: CASSSLGTGGNTIYF
v_gene: TRBV4-1; j_gene: TRBJ2-7; d_gene: NA; abundance: NA; CDR3nt: TGCGCCAGCAGCCAAGGGGGAGACACGGCTCGCGAGCAGTACTTC; CDR3aa: CASSQGGDTAREQYF
v_gene: TRBV5-6; j_gene: TRBJ1-4; d_gene: NA; abundance: NA; CDR3nt: TGTGCCAGCAGCTTGACAGGGTCGGATGAAAAACTGTTTTTT; CDR3aa: CASSLTGSDEKLFF
v_gene: TRBV30; j_gene: TRBJ1-1; d_gene: TRBD1; abundance: NA; CDR3nt: TGTGCCTGGAGTCTAGACAGGGGCAGCACTGAAGCTTTCTTT; CDR3aa: CAWSLDRGSTEAFF
v_gene: TRBV27; j_gene: TRBJ1-1; d_gene: NA; abundance: NA; CDR3nt: TGTGCCAGCAGTCCCCTGGGACACGGCTACACTGAAGCTTTCTTT; CDR3aa: CASSPLGHGYTEAFF
v_gene: TRBV3-1/TRBV3-2; j_gene: TRBJ1-5; d_gene: TRBD1; abundance: few; CDR3nt: TGTGCCAGCAGCCAGACAGGGGGTCGAAATCAGCCCCAGCATTTT; CDR3aa: CASSQTGGRNQPQHF
v_gene: TRBV28; j_gene: TRBJ1-6; d_gene: TRBD1; abundance: NA; CDR3nt: TGTGCCAGCAGTTTCCTAACAGGGGCCTATAATTCACCCCTCCACTTT; CDR3aa: CASSFLTGAYNSPLHF
v_gene: TRBV6-5; j_gene: TRBJ2-1; d_gene: TRBD2; abundance: NA; CDR3nt: TGTGCCAGCAGTCTAGCGGGAGTAGGTAATGAGCAGTTCTTC; CDR3aa: CASSLAGVGNEQFF
v_gene: TRBV7-9; j_gene: TRBJ2-3; d_gene: TRBD1; abundance: NA; CDR3nt: TGTGCCAGCAGCAAGGGGACAGGGGGCACTTATACGCAGTATTTT; CDR3aa: CASSKGTGGTYTQYF
v_gene: TRBV6-1; j_gene: TRBJ1-3; d_gene: NA; abundance: NA; CDR3nt: TGTGCCAGCAGTGACGGTATCGGCAGGCGAACAAACACCATATATTTT; CDR3aa: CASSDGIGRRTNTIYF
v_gene: TRBV4-1; j_gene: TRBJ2-7; d_gene: NA; abundance: NA; CDR3nt: TGCGCCAGCAGCCCGACAGGAGCCTCCTACGAGCAGTACTTC; CDR3aa: CASSPTGASYEQYF
v_gene: TRBV9; j_gene: TRBJ2-5; d_gene: TRBD2; abundance: once; CDR3nt: TGTGCCAGCAGCGTAGGACTAGCGGGAGGGCCCTCAGAGACCCAGTACTTC; CDR3aa: CASSVGLAGGPSETQYF
v_gene: TRBV15; j_gene: TRBJ2-6; d_gene: NA; abundance: NA; CDR3nt: TGTGCCACCAGCAGAGGGCCTCGCTCTGGGGCCAACGTCCTGACTTTC; CDR3aa: CATSRGPRSGANVLTF
v_gene: TRBV5-1; j_gene: TRBJ2-7; d_gene: TRBD2; abundance: NA; CDR3nt: TGCGCCAGCAGTTTGACTAGCGGGAGCTACGAGCAGTACTTC; CDR3aa: CASSLTSGSYEQYF
v_gene: TRBV5-4; j_gene: TRBJ2-7; d_gene: TRBD2; abundance: NA; CDR3nt: TGTGCCAGCAGCCCGGGTCGTGGGAGGGTGTACGAGCAGTACTTC; CDR3aa: CASSPGRGRVYEQYF
v_gene: TRBV27; j_gene: TRBJ1-2; d_gene: NA; abundance: NA; CDR3nt: TGTGCCAGCAGTTCCAGGCAGGGCGGCTACACCTTC; CDR3aa: CASSSRQGGYTF
v_gene: TRBV27; j_gene: TRBJ2-7; d_gene: NA; abundance: NA; CDR3nt: TGTGCCAGCAGTTTAGGTCCGTCTAGCAGCCTCTACGAGCAGTACTTC; CDR3aa: CASSLGPSSSLYEQYF
v_gene: TRBV10-1; j_gene: TRBJ2-3; d_gene: TRBD1; abundance: NA; CDR3nt: TGCGCCAGCAGCCCCGGGACAGGGAAGGTCGATACGCAGTATTTT; CDR3aa: CASSPGTGKVDTQYF
v_gene: TRBV5-5; j_gene: TRBJ1-2; d_gene: TRBD1; abundance: NA; CDR3nt: TGTGCCAGCACCTTACGGGACAGGGGGCCTAGCACCTTC; CDR3aa: CASTLRDRGPSTF
v_gene: TRBV30; j_gene: TRBJ2-2; d_gene: TRBD2; abundance: many; CDR3nt: TGTGCCTGGAGTGGAGGGACTAGCGGGAGGAGGGAGCTGTTTTTT; CDR3aa: CAWSGGTSGRRELFF
v_gene: TRBV7-9; j_gene: TRBJ2-7; d_gene: TRBD2; abundance: NA; CDR3nt: TGTGCCAGCACCATTGCAGCAGCGGGAGGGGAACAGTACTTC; CDR3aa: CASTIAAAGGEQYF
v_gene: TRBV5-1; j_gene: TRBJ2-2; d_gene: TRBD2; abundance: NA; CDR3nt: TGCGCCAGCAGCTTGGGAGCGGGAGCACGGGCCGGGGAGCTGTTTTTT; CDR3aa: CASSLGAGARAGELFF
v_gene: TRBV27; j_gene: TRBJ2-2; d_gene: TRBD2; abundance: once; CDR3nt: TGTGCCAGCAGTTTAAGGATGGGGACTAGCGAAGCCGGGGAGCTGTTTTTT; CDR3aa: CASSLRMGTSEAGELFF
v_gene: TRBV9; j_gene: TRBJ2-2; d_gene: NA; abundance: NA; CDR3nt: TGTGCCAGCAGCGTAAAATGGCAGGGGACCGGGGAGCTGTTTTTT; CDR3aa: CASSVKWQGTGELFF
v_gene: TRBV5-4; j_gene: TRBJ2-7; d_gene: TRBD1; abundance: few; CDR3nt: TGTGCCAGCAGCTGGGGACAGGCCGGGGAGCAGTACTTC; CDR3aa: CASSWGQAGEQYF
v_gene: TRBV6-2/TRBV6-3; j_gene: TRBJ2-7; d_gene: TRBD2; abundance: NA; CDR3nt: TGTGCCAGCAGTTACTCGGGACTAGCTCTGTACTTC; CDR3aa: CASSYSGLALYF
v_gene: TRBV28; j_gene: TRBJ2-1; d_gene: NA; abundance: few; CDR3nt: TGTGCCAGCAGCCGATCTAGCAGTAGCTCCTACAATGAGCAGTTCTTC; CDR3aa: CASSRSSSSSYNEQFF
v_gene: TRBV4-1; j_gene: TRBJ1-5; d_gene: TRBD1; abundance: NA; CDR3nt: TGCGCCAGCAGCCTGGGACAGGGGGCGGACCAGCCCCAGCATTTT; CDR3aa: CASSLGQGADQPQHF
v_gene: TRBV4-1; j_gene: TRBJ1-5; d_gene: NA; abundance: NA; CDR3nt: TGCGCCAGCAGCCAAGATTTTGGAGGGAGTGGCAATCAGCCCCAGCATTTT; CDR3aa: CASSQDFGGSGNQPQHF
v_gene: TRBV7-9; j_gene: TRBJ2-3; d_gene: TRBD2; abundance: NA; CDR3nt: TGTGCCAATAGCGGGGGGAGCACAGATACGCAGTATTTT; CDR3aa: CANSGGSTDTQYF
v_gene: TRBV7-9; j_gene: TRBJ2-1; d_gene: TRBD2; abundance: NA; CDR3nt: TGTGCCAGCAGCTTGACTAGCGGGAGGGCCTCTCAATTGGGCGATGAGCAGTTCTTC; CDR3aa: CASSLTSGRASQLGDEQFF
v_gene: TRBV7-9; j_gene: TRBJ2-1; d_gene: TRBD1; abundance: NA; CDR3nt: TGTGCCAGCAGCCCTAACAGGGGATGGTACAATGAGCAGTTCTTC; CDR3aa: CASSPNRGWYNEQFF
v_gene: TRBV11-2; j_gene: TRBJ2-2; d_gene: TRBD2; abundance: NA; CDR3nt: TGTGCCAGCAGTCCCCTAGCGGGAGGCCCCGGGGAGCTGTTTTTT; CDR3aa: CASSPLAGGPGELFF
v_gene: TRBV3-1/TRBV3-2; j_gene: TRBJ2-1; d_gene: TRBD2; abundance: NA; CDR3nt: TGTGCCAGCAGCCAAGATCCTCCGGGACTAGCGGGAGAAGACAATGAGCAGTTCTTC; CDR3aa: CASSQDPPGLAGEDNEQFF
v_gene: TRBV7-2; j_gene: TRBJ2-1; d_gene: NA; abundance: NA; CDR3nt: TGTGCCAGCAGCTTCTCGGACAGCTACAATGAGCAGTTCTTC; CDR3aa: CASSFSDSYNEQFF